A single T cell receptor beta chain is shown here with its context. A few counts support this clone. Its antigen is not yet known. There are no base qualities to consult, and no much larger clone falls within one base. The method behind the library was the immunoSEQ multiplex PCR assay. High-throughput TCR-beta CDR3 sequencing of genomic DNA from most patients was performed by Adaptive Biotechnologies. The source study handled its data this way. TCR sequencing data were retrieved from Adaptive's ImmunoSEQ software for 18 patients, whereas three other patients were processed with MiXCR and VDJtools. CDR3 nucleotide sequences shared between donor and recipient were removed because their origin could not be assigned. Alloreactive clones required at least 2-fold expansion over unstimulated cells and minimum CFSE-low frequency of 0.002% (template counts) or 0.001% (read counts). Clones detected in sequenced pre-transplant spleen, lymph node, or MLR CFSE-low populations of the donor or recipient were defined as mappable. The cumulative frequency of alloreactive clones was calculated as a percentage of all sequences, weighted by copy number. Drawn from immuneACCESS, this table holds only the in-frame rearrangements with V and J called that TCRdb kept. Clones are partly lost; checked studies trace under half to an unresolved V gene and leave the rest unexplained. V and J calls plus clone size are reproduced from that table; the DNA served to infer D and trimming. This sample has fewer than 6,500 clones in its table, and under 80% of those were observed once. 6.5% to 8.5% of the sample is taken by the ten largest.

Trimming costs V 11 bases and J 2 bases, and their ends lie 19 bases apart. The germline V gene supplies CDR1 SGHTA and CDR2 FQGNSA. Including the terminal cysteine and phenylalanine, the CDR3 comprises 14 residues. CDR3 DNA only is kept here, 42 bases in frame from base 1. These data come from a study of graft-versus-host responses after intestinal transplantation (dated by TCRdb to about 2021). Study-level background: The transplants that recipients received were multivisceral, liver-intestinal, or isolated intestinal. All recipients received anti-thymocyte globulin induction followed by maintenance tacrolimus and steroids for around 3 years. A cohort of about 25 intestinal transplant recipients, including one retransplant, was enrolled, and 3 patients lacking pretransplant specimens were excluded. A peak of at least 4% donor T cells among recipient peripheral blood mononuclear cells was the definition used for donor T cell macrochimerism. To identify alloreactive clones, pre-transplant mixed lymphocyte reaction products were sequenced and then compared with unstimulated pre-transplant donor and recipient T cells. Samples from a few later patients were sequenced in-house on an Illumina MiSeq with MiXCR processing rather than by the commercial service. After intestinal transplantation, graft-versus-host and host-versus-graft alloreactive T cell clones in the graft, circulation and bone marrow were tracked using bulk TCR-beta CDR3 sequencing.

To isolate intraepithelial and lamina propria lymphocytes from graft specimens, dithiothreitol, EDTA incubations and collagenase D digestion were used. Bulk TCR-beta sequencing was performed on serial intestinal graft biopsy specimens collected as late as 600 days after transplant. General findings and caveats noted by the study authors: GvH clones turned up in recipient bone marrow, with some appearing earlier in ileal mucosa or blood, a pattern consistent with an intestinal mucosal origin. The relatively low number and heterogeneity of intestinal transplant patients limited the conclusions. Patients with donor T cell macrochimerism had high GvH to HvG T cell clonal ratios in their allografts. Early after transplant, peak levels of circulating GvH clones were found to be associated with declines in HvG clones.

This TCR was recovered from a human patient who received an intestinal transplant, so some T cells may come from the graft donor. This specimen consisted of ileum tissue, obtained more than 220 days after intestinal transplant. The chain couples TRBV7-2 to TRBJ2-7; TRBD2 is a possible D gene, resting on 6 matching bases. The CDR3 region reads CACTWRGGPYEQYF. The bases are TGTGCCTGCACCTGGAGGGGAGGTCCCTACGAGCAGTACTTC.